These T cell receptor beta chains were read from a single sample in a study of T cell responses to AZD1222 COVID-19 vaccine. This table comes from immunoSEQ multiplex PCR, and its TCRdb copy is limited to in-frame clones, with some not included. The sample yields about 55,000 clones, 80% to 90% seen once. The input for sequencing was peripheral blood, taken on day 0 of AZD1222 vaccination. The receptors here all came from an adult in good health. Each CDR3 is given with its conserved first and last residue. The D gene is left open where the match is weak. Not all rows give a size; the values are once, few, many and, for expanded clones, a class.

cdr3_aa,cdr3_nt,v_call,clone_size,cdr3_length,j_call,d_call
CASSHKTDTEAFF,TGTGCCAGCAGCCATAAAACGGACACTGAAGCTTTCTTT,TRBV4-2,.,13,TRBJ1-1,.
CASSFLAGTDTQYF,TGTGCCAGCAGTTTTTTAGCGGGCACAGATACGCAGTATTTT,TRBV28,.,14,TRBJ2-3,.
CASSLAGGFYNEQFF,TGTGCCAGCAGCTTGGCGGGAGGTTTCTACAATGAGCAGTTCTTC,TRBV5-4,.,15,TRBJ2-1,TRBD2
CASSFNRGKDEQYF,TGTGCCAGCAGTTTCAACAGGGGCAAAGACGAGCAGTACTTC,TRBV28,.,14,TRBJ2-7,TRBD1
CASSQEAISYEQYF,TGTGCCAGCAGCCAAGAGGCCATTAGCTACGAGCAGTACTTC,TRBV3-1/TRBV3-2,.,14,TRBJ2-7,.
CASSGSTSTNIQYF,TGCGCCAGCAGCGGATCGACAAGTACAAACATTCAGTACTTC,TRBV5-1,.,14,TRBJ2-4,.
CAISVGSGDVYGYTF,TGTGCCATCAGTGTAGGTTCAGGGGACGTTTATGGCTACACCTTC,TRBV10-3,.,15,TRBJ1-2,.
CASSSLDQNTEAFF,TGTGCCAGCAGCTCATTGGACCAGAACACTGAAGCTTTCTTT,TRBV5-4,.,14,TRBJ1-1,.
CAWSVQYNEQFF,TGTGCCTGGAGTGTACAGTACAATGAGCAGTTCTTC,TRBV30,.,12,TRBJ2-1,.
CATDGYPKNTEAFF,TGTGCCACGGACGGGTACCCCAAGAACACTGAAGCTTTCTTT,TRBV24-1,.,14,TRBJ1-1,.
CASSRQAGRYEQYF,TGTGCCAGCAGCCGACAAGCGGGAAGGTACGAGCAGTACTTC,TRBV11-1,.,14,TRBJ2-7,TRBD2
CASRSASGPTDTQYF,TGCGCCAGCAGAAGTGCTAGCGGACCCACAGATACGCAGTATTTT,TRBV5-1,.,15,TRBJ2-3,TRBD2
CASSPRGQGTYGYTF,TGTGCCAGCTCACCTAGAGGACAGGGAACCTATGGCTACACCTTC,TRBV18,.,15,TRBJ1-2,TRBD1
CASSLGPSGNTIYF,TGTGCCAGCAGTTTGGGGCCCTCTGGAAACACCATATATTTT,TRBV27,.,14,TRBJ1-3,.
CASSLALSGNTIYF,TGCGCCAGCAGCTTGGCCTTATCTGGAAACACCATATATTTT,TRBV5-1,.,14,TRBJ1-3,.
CASSEVQGTEAFF,TGTGCCAGCAGTGAAGTTCAGGGTACTGAAGCTTTCTTT,TRBV2,.,13,TRBJ1-1,.
CASSLAGQGAHTGELFF,TGTGCCAGCAGCTTAGCGGGACAGGGGGCGCACACCGGGGAGCTGTTTTTT,TRBV7-2,.,17,TRBJ2-2,TRBD1
CASSLVGSYNEQFF,TGTGCCAGCAGCTTAGTGGGGTCCTACAATGAGCAGTTCTTC,TRBV11-2,.,14,TRBJ2-1,.
CASSSPLRTSGRAYNEQFF,TGTGCCAGCAGCTCCCCCCTTCGGACTAGCGGGAGGGCCTACAATGAGCAGTTCTTC,TRBV7-3,.,19,TRBJ2-1,TRBD2
CASSGVGSSGNTIYF,TGTGCCAGCAGCGGGGTCGGGTCCTCTGGAAACACCATATATTTT,TRBV21-1,.,15,TRBJ1-3,.
CASSLGGNSNQPQHF,TGTGCCAGCAGCTTGGGAGGGAACAGCAATCAGCCCCAGCATTTT,TRBV5-8,.,15,TRBJ1-5,.
CASSLNPGRGEQFF,TGTGCCAGCAGTTTAAACCCGGGGCGGGGCGAGCAGTTCTTC,TRBV27,.,14,TRBJ2-1,.
CASSLRDRGSEKLFF,TGTGCCAGCAGTTTGCGCGACAGGGGAAGTGAAAAACTGTTTTTT,TRBV27,.,15,TRBJ1-4,TRBD1
CATKAGTSSYNEQFF,TGTGCCACGAAGGCCGGGACAAGCTCCTACAATGAGCAGTTCTTC,TRBV2,.,15,TRBJ2-1,.
CASARSSAGGPADTQYF,TGTGCCAGCGCCCGGTCGTCAGCGGGAGGGCCCGCAGATACGCAGTATTTT,TRBV3-1/TRBV3-2,once,17,TRBJ2-3,TRBD2
CASSLGSQGGGGQPQHF,TGTGCCAGCAGTTTAGGAAGTCAGGGGGGAGGAGGTCAGCCCCAGCATTTT,TRBV28,.,17,TRBJ1-5,TRBD1
CASSLSAGAANTGELFF,TGTGCCAGCAGTCTGTCGGCAGGGGCCGCGAACACCGGGGAGCTGTTTTTT,TRBV13,once,17,TRBJ2-2,.
CASQGNRRYNEQFF,TGTGCCAGTCAAGGGAACCGCCGATACAATGAGCAGTTCTTC,TRBV28,.,14,TRBJ2-1,.
CASSFPPENTEAFF,TGTGCCAGCAGCTTCCCCCCAGAGAACACTGAAGCTTTCTTT,TRBV7-9,once,14,TRBJ1-1,.
CASTTQGSFYEQYF,TGTGCCAGTACTACTCAGGGAAGCTTCTACGAGCAGTACTTC,TRBV28,few,14,TRBJ2-7,.
CASSSGTGIGLFF,TGTGCCAGCAGCTCTGGGACTGGGATTGGGCTGTTTTTT,TRBV7-2,.,13,TRBJ2-2,.
CASSYIRTDTQYF,TGTGCCAGCAGTTACATCCGCACAGATACGCAGTATTTT,TRBV6-2/TRBV6-3,.,13,TRBJ2-3,.
CASSPSLRSGTEAFF,TGTGCCAGCAGCCCTTCGTTGAGATCGGGCACTGAAGCTTTCTTT,TRBV14,.,15,TRBJ1-1,.
CASSPTTGRGTQYF,TGTGCCAGCTCACCAACGACAGGGAGGGGGACCCAGTACTTC,TRBV18,.,14,TRBJ2-5,.
CASSKQGSWDEQYF,TGTGCCAGCAGCAAACAGGGCTCTTGGGACGAGCAGTACTTC,TRBV7-3,.,14,TRBJ2-7,.
CATSRDRPRRGSGANVLTF,TGTGCCACCAGCAGAGATCGGCCCCGAAGGGGATCTGGGGCCAACGTCCTGACTTTC,TRBV15,.,19,TRBJ2-6,.
CASSPRPGSISREQYF,TGTGCCAGCAGTCCTCGGCCGGGGTCTATTTCCCGCGAGCAGTACTTC,TRBV27,once,16,TRBJ2-7,.
CASSWWNEEKLFF,TGTGCCAGTAGTTGGTGGAATGAGGAAAAACTGTTTTTT,TRBV19,.,13,TRBJ1-4,.
CASSYEVNTGELFF,TGTGCCAGCAGTTACGAGGTGAACACCGGGGAGCTGTTTTTT,TRBV6-5,few,14,TRBJ2-2,.
CASTIRQGLGNTEAFF,TGTGCCAGTACCATAAGACAGGGGTTGGGGAACACTGAAGCTTTCTTT,TRBV19,.,16,TRBJ1-1,TRBD1
CASSSGLAGVNEQFF,TGTGCCAGCAGCTCGGGACTAGCGGGAGTGAATGAGCAGTTCTTC,TRBV7-3,.,15,TRBJ2-1,TRBD2
CAISKWDYGYTF,TGTGCCATCAGCAAATGGGACTATGGCTACACCTTC,TRBV28,.,12,TRBJ1-2,.
CASSREGGREGTHEQFF,TGCGCCAGCAGCCGGGAAGGGGGGCGCGAGGGTACCCATGAGCAGTTCTTC,TRBV4-1,.,17,TRBJ2-1,.
CASREQDRGRYEQYF,TGTGCCAGTAGGGAACAGGACAGGGGGAGGTACGAGCAGTACTTC,TRBV19,.,15,TRBJ2-7,TRBD1
CASSFVGRVATQYF,TGTGCCAGCAGCTTTGTGGGTAGGGTAGCGACCCAGTACTTC,TRBV7-9,few,14,TRBJ2-5,.
CASETGGQYQPQHF,TGTGCCAGCGAGACAGGGGGGCAATATCAGCCCCAGCATTTT,TRBV28,.,14,TRBJ1-5,TRBD1
CASSVEAGTVDYGYTF,TGTGCCAGCAGCGTAGAGGCTGGGACGGTAGACTATGGCTACACCTTC,TRBV9,.,16,TRBJ1-2,.
CASSTTGLNTEAFF,TGTGCCAGTAGCACCACAGGGTTGAACACTGAAGCTTTCTTT,TRBV19,.,14,TRBJ1-1,.
CASSHANPGTTGELFF,TGTGCCAGCAGCCATGCCAACCCAGGGACCACCGGGGAGCTGTTTTTT,TRBV3-1/TRBV3-2,.,16,TRBJ2-2,.
CSVDRGLNYGYTF,TGCAGCGTTGATCGGGGACTTAACTATGGCTACACCTTC,TRBV29-1,.,13,TRBJ1-2,.
CASSFGQNTGELFF,TGTGCCAGCAGCTTCGGACAGAACACCGGGGAGCTGTTTTTT,TRBV7-6,few,14,TRBJ2-2,.